Presented here are 30 T cell receptor beta chains from one specimen sequenced in a study of blood T cell repertoires in COVID-19. Measured with immunoSEQ multiplex PCR; TCRdb has only the in-frame clones, and not every one. The table records 200,000 to 250,000 clones, 86% of them present only once. Material for sequencing was peripheral blood. The origin of the receptors is a man at least 80 years old with acute or convalescent COVID-19.

The chain carries TRBV3-1 (or the pseudogene TRBV3-2) and TRBJ1-5; 9 bases match TRBD1. With V trimmed by 6 bases and J by 6 bases, 9 bases remained unmatched. Germline V gene lookup returns CDR1 LGHDT and CDR2 YNNKEL (reference sequence). This CDR3 has 15 amino acids. The CDR3 loop is CASSESRGQGQPQHF. The CDR3 bases are TGTGCCAGCAGTGAAAGTCGGGGACAGGGTCAGCCCCAGCATTTT.

A single count supports this clone. The V and J genes are TRBV4-2 and TRBJ2-7, with D maybe TRBD1 (5 bases). The germline CDR1 and CDR2 sequences are LGHNA and YNFKEQ. V was shortened by 6 bases and J by 7 bases, with 16 bases between the two germline ends. This CDR3 is built from 13 residues. This CDR3 is CASSRPGFLEQYF. The CDR3 bases are TGTGCCAGCAGTAGGCCAGGGTTTCTGGAGCAGTACTTC.

The V gene is TRBV28, the J gene TRBJ1-1; 9 nucleotides align to TRBD1. V lost 8 bases to trimming and J lost 2 bases; unmatched junction nucleotides: 9. The CDR3 contains 15 residues. Looked up from germline, CDR1 is MDHEN and CDR2 is SYDVKM. The CDR3 is CASGRTGVLNTEAFF. DNA for the CDR3: TGTGCCAGCGGCCGGACAGGGGTACTTAACACTGAAGCTTTCTTT.

The chain uses TRBV2 and TRBJ1-1; weak D call: TRBD1 (6 bases). The germline V and J ends were trimmed by 3 bases and 2 bases, with 13 bases remaining between them. The CDR3 totals 15 residues. In germline, CDR1 is SNHLY, CDR2 FYNNEI. CDR3 in DNA: TGTGCCAGCAGTGATGGGGGCAGAAGAAACACTGAAGCTTTCTTT. Its translation: CASSDGGRRNTEAFF.

The gene calls are TRBV14 and TRBJ1-1; D perhaps matches TRBD1 (5 bases). V lost 8 bases, J lost 4 bases, and 14 bases lay in between. The CDR3 length is 13 residues. The germline V gene has CDR1 SGHDN and CDR2 FVKESK. The CDR3 sequence is CASQRNQGTEAFF. In nucleotides, the CDR3 is TGTGCCAGCCAGAGGAATCAGGGCACTGAAGCTTTCTTT.

The chain joins TRBV27 to TRBJ1-2; possible D gene TRBD1, 5 bases. The CDR3 spans 13 residues. The germline V and J ends were trimmed by 6 bases and 5 bases, with 13 bases remaining between them. Germline CDR1 reads MNHEY; CDR2 reads SMNVEV (reference sequence). The CDR3: CASSWGLGYGYTF. The CDR3 DNA is TGTGCCAGCAGCTGGGGACTGGGGTATGGCTACACCTTC.

V is TRBV19 and J is TRBJ2-1; a possible D gene is TRBD2 (6 bases). The CDR3 has 14 residues. V lost 7 bases to trimming and J lost 8 bases, with 18 bases between them. Germline CDR1 is LNHDA and CDR2 is SQIVND (reference sequence). The CDR3 here is CASTPLGGGHEQFF. CDR3 in DNA: TGTGCCAGTACCCCCCTCGGCGGAGGGCATGAGCAGTTCTTC.

This chain links TRBV19 with TRBJ1-6; D gene unclear. From germline, CDR1 is LNHDA and CDR2 SQIVND (reference sequence). CDR3 length: 13 residues. V lost 5 bases to trimming and J lost 5 bases, with 7 bases between them. In DNA, the CDR3 is TGTGCCAGTAGTTCGGTGAATAATTCACCCCTCCACTTT. Translated: CASSSVNNSPLHF.

In this sample, this clone turned up once. The chain is built from TRBV6-5 and TRBJ2-5; 8 bases fit TRBD1. The V segment lost 6 bases and the J segment 3 bases; nucleotides outside the gene matches: 3. CDR3 size: 13 residues. CDR1 is MNHEY and CDR2 is SVGAGI in the germline V gene. The CDR3: CASRGQAEETQYF. In DNA, the CDR3 is TGTGCCAGCAGGGGACAGGCCGAAGAGACCCAGTACTTC.

This chain connects TRBV24-1 to TRBJ1-4, with TRBD1 matching over 7 bases. In germline, CDR1 is KGHDR, CDR2 SFDVKD. The CDR3 has 14 residues. The junction had 9 bases not matched to a gene; V was cut back by 4 bases and J by 11 bases. The CDR3 is CATSEPGQTGKLFF. The CDR3 DNA follows: TGTGCCACCAGTGAACCGGGACAGACCGGGAAACTGTTTTTT.

This chain connects TRBV19 to TRBJ1-4; D unresolved. Trimming shortened V by 9 bases and J by 13 bases, and 21 bases separated the two germline ends. This CDR3 contains 13 residues. Germline V gene sequence: CDR1 LNHDA, CDR2 SQIVND (reference sequence). CDR3 DNA sequence: TGTGCCAGAGCGCCCATGGTGGAAAGACGACTGTTTTTT. The encoded protein is CARAPMVERRLFF.

The chain links TRBV7-2 to TRBJ2-7; 9 nucleotides line up with TRBD1. Germline V gives CDR1 SGHTA, CDR2 FQGNSA. CDR3 length: 15 residues. V lost 5 bases and J lost 0; bases outside the gene matches: 5. CDR3 loop: CASSLDRGISYEQYF. CDR3 coding DNA: TGTGCCAGCAGCCTCGACAGGGGGATCTCCTACGAGCAGTACTTC.

The rearrangement links TRBV6-4 to TRBJ2-1; TRBD2 aligns across 9 bases. The CDR3 runs to 15 residues. J was trimmed by 7 bases and V by 0 bases; bases with no gene match: 4. Germline lookup yields CDR1 MRHNA and CDR2 SNTAGT. The CDR3 loop is CASSDSGLALNEQFF. The CDR3 bases are TGTGCCAGCAGTGACTCTGGACTAGCGTTAAATGAGCAGTTCTTC.

The CDR3 region has the DNA TGTGCCAGCGAGGGGCTAGCGGGAGGCATCGATACGCAGTATTTT. Encoded protein: CASEGLAGGIDTQYF. The rearrangement links TRBV3-1 (or the pseudogene TRBV3-2) to TRBJ2-3; 11 bases line up with TRBD2. This CDR3 region has 15 residues. Germline assignment: CDR1 LGHDT and CDR2 YNNKEL (reference sequence). Unmatched junction bases numbered 10, after V lost 8 bases and J lost 6 bases.

This clone has a single count. The J gene is TRBJ2-5, the V gene TRBV14, with no clear D. V was cut by 4 bases and J by 5 bases, with 11 bases left in between. In germline, CDR1 is SGHDN, CDR2 FVKESK. The length of the CDR3 is 13 residues. The CDR3 region has the DNA TGTGCCAGCAGCCGACAACCCGTGGAGACCCAGTACTTC. Translating gives CASSRQPVETQYF.

Notes on this clone: Other DNA variants within this sample encode the same CDR3. This chain connects TRBV20-1 to TRBJ1-5; unclear D gene. This CDR3 is built from 14 residues. With 3 bases removed from V and 0 bases from J, the gap between germline ends came to 9 bases. Germline V gene sequence: CDR1 DFQATT, CDR2 SNEGSKA (reference sequence). CDR3 amino acids: CSASSEYSNQPQHF. DNA for the CDR3: TGCAGTGCTAGTTCGGAGTATAGCAATCAGCCCCAGCATTTT.

The rearrangement links TRBV4-2 to TRBJ2-5, with D possibly matching TRBD2 (5 bases). This CDR3 contains 14 residues. CDR1 LGHNA and CDR2 YNFKEQ come from the germline V gene. Between the trimmed V and J ends, which lost 0 bases and 5 bases, there was a span of 10 bases. The CDR3 bases are TGTGCCAGCAGCCAAGAGGCGGGCGAGGAGACCCAGTACTTC. Protein sequence: CASSQEAGEETQYF.

The chain employs TRBV6-5 and TRBJ1-2; a possible D gene is TRBD1 (5 bases). The CDR3 runs 15 residues. V was clipped by 0 bases and J by 4 bases, with 12 bases between them. Germline assignment: CDR1 MNHEY and CDR2 SVGAGI. The DNA for the CDR3 is TGTGCCAGCAGTTACTCTTCAGGGAATGGCTATGGCTACACCTTC. Translated: CASSYSSGNGYGYTF.

This clone was detected only a few times. The genes are TRBV6-1 and TRBJ1-5, with TRBD1 matching over 9 bases. CDR1 is MNHNS, CDR2 SASEGT, per germline. This CDR3 has 19 amino acids. The ends lost 3 bases at V and 0 bases at J; junction bases unmatched: 12. Here the CDR3 DNA reads TGTGCCAGCAGTGATATATACGGGACAGGGCGCTTTAGCAATCAGCCCCAGCATTTT. Protein product: CASSDIYGTGRFSNQPQHF.

This chain links TRBV7-9 with TRBJ2-5, with 7 bases identical to TRBD2. The CDR3 contains 13 residues. With 10 bases clipped from V and 4 bases from J, the junction kept 9 bases outside the gene matches. Looked up from germline, CDR1 is SEHNR and CDR2 is FQNEAQ (reference sequence). The CDR3 nucleotides read TGTGCCACACGCTGGGGGGGTAGAGAGACCCAGTACTTC. The encoded protein is CATRWGGRETQYF.

This sequence joins TRBV6-5 and TRBJ1-4, with D maybe TRBD1 (5 bases). Trimming removed 6 bases from V and 8 bases from J, with 13 bases in between. CDR3 length equals 13 residues. Germline lookup yields CDR1 MNHEY and CDR2 SVGAGI. The CDR3 protein is CASSRAGGEKLFF. The CDR3 region has the DNA TGTGCCAGCAGCCGGGCCGGGGGAGAAAAACTGTTTTTT.

The chain has TRBV24-1 and TRBJ2-2; D gene ambiguous. Trimming pared 3 bases from V and 5 bases from J, leaving 12 bases between. Per the germline V gene, CDR1 is KGHDR and CDR2 is SFDVKD. This CDR3 region has 15 residues. This CDR3 reads CATSDLPPLTGELFF. The DNA for the CDR3 is TGTGCCACCAGTGATCTGCCCCCACTAACCGGGGAGCTGTTTTTT.

The chain employs TRBV6-5 and TRBJ1-6; D ambiguous. The germline CDR1 and CDR2 sequences are MNHEY and SVGAGI. V lost 6 bases and J lost 7, with 13 bases in between. The CDR3 totals 14 residues. The CDR3 loop is CASRQVGGNSPLHF. CDR3 DNA: TGTGCCAGCAGGCAGGTTGGTGGGAATTCACCCCTCCACTTT.

The chain is built from TRBV18 and TRBJ1-1, with 7 positions matching TRBD1. The CDR3 has 12 amino acids. V was clipped by 5 bases and J by 7 bases; unmatched bases: 4. CDR1 is KGHSH and CDR2 is LQKENI in the germline V gene. CDR3 nucleotides: TGTGCCAGCTCATGGGACAGCTTTGAAGCTTTCTTT. It translates to CASSWDSFEAFF.

The V gene is TRBV4-3, the J gene TRBJ1-6; 7 bases agree with TRBD1. This CDR3 has 16 residues. Germline V gene data show CDR1 as LGHNA and CDR2 as YSLEER. V lost 0 bases to trimming and J lost 9 bases; unmatched junction nucleotides: 8. The DNA of the CDR3 is TGCGCCAGCAGCCAAGATCGGGGACAGTCAAGTTCACCCCTCCACTTT. The encoded protein is CASSQDRGQSSSPLHF.

The chain is built from TRBV19 and TRBJ2-7, with D tentatively TRBD2 (6 bases). The CDR3 is made up of 15 amino acids. V was trimmed by 4 bases and J by 2 bases, leaving 15 bases between them. Germline values: CDR1 LNHDA, CDR2 SQIVND (reference sequence). CDR3 loop: CASSSGKAQTYEQYF. DNA for the CDR3: TGTGCCAGTAGTAGCGGGAAAGCCCAAACCTACGAGCAGTACTTC.

This clone was seen a handful of times. The chain links TRBV5-1 to TRBJ1-3, with D possibly matching TRBD1 (6 bases). Germline CDR1 and CDR2: SGHRS and YFSETQ. The CDR3 runs 15 residues. Trimming took 0 bases from V and 0 from J, leaving 7 bases between them. CDR3 region: CASSLGTDSGNTIYF. For the CDR3, the DNA is TGCGCCAGCAGCTTGGGGACAGACTCTGGAAACACCATATATTTT.

V gene TRBV24-1 combines with J gene TRBJ2-1, with 9 bases that match TRBD1. Losses at the gene ends were 8 bases for V and 9 bases for J; bases not matched to a gene: 1. The CDR3 loop spans 11 amino acids. Germline CDR1 reads KGHDR; CDR2 reads SFDVKD. Here the CDR3 DNA reads TGTGCCACCAAACAGGGGGCTGAGCAGTTCTTC. This gives the protein CATKQGAEQFF.

The J gene is TRBJ1-5, the V gene TRBV9; D is undetermined. V lost 3 bases, J lost 0 bases, and 13 bases lay in between. The germline V gene has CDR1 SGDLS and CDR2 YYNGEE. CDR3 length equals 16 residues. CDR3 loop: CASSGGGSGSNQPQHF. CDR3 coding DNA: TGTGCCAGCAGCGGAGGAGGTAGTGGTAGCAATCAGCCCCAGCATTTT.

This chain joins TRBV4-2 and TRBJ2-3; 11 nucleotides line up with TRBD2. J gave up 1 base and V 4 bases, and 4 bases lay outside the gene matches. This CDR3 contains 16 residues. The germline CDR1 and CDR2 sequences are LGHNA and YNFKEQ. This chain's CDR3 is CASSPELAGGTDTQYF. CDR3 coding DNA: TGTGCCAGCAGCCCAGAACTAGCGGGGGGCACAGATACGCAGTATTTT.